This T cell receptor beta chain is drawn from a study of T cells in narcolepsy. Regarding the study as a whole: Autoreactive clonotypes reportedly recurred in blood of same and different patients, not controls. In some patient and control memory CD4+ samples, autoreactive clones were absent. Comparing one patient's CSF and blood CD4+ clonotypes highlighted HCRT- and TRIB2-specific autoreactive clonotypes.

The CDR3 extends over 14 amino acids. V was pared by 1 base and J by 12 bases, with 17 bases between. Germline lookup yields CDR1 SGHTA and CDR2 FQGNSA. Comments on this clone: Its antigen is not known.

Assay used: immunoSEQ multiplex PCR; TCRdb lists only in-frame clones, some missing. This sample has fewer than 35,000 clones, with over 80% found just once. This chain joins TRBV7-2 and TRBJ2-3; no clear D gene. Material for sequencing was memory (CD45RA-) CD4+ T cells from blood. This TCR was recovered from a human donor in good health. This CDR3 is CASSLVGSAPDQYF. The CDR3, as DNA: TGTGCCAGCAGCTTAGTTGGTTCGGCCCCCGACCAGTATTTT.